These 26 T cell receptor beta chains originate from one sample sequenced in a study of T cells in Graves' hyperthyroidism and ophthalmopathy. Amplified TCR beta CDR3 regions derived from RNA transcripts. HTBI primers were the set used in a first-round RT-PCR of the TCR CDR3. In TCRdb, the multiplex PCR reads were re-called with MiXCR into one record per CDR3 protein. The data show around 450,000 distinct CDR3 sequences, roughly 15% seen once. The specimen was blood. These receptors were obtained from a woman under 30 with Graves' hyperthyroidism.

This clonotype has at least ten counts. The V gene is TRBV11-1, the J gene TRBJ1-2; TRBD1 matches at 9 bases. Germline lookup yields CDR1 SGHAT and CDR2 FQDESV (reference sequence). This CDR3 has 18 amino acids. J lost 2 bases, V lost 6 bases, and 16 bases had no gene match. As DNA, the CDR3 is TGTGCCAGCAGGAAAAGGGACAGGGCGGCGGTATGGAACTATGGCTACACCTTC. Protein sequence: CASRKRDRAAVWNYGYTF.

This clonotype was counted ten times or more. V usage is TRBV30 and J usage is TRBJ1-1; no firm D call. The V end lost 3 bases, the J end lost 1 base, and 3 bases lay between the germline ends. Germline assignment: CDR1 GTSNPN and CDR2 SVGIG (reference sequence). The CDR3 has 11 residues. Here the CDR3 reads CAWRKNTEAFF. CDR3 DNA sequence: TGTGCCTGGAGAAAGAACACTGAAGCTTTCTTT.

This clonotype was recorded a few times. This sequence joins TRBV20-1 and TRBJ2-7, with D possibly being TRBD1 or TRBD2 (5 bases each). CDR1 DFQATT and CDR2 SNEGSKA come from the germline V gene (reference sequence). V was cut by 1 base and J by 6 bases, with 10 bases left in between. This CDR3 contains 12 residues. The CDR3 loop is CSARAGPLEQYF. CDR3 coding DNA: TGCAGTGCTAGAGCGGGACCCCTCGAGCAGTACTTC.

This clonotype was picked up a small number of times. The rearrangement links TRBV27 to TRBJ1-1, with 9 bases aligning to TRBD1. The CDR3 covers 16 residues. The germline gives CDR1 MNHEY, CDR2 SMNVEV (reference sequence). Trimming cost V 5 bases and J 1 base; bases outside gene matches: 8. DNA of the CDR3: TGTGCCAGCAGTGTGACAGGGGGAAGAAGGAACACTGAAGCTTTCTTT. This translates into CASSVTGGRRNTEAFF.

This clonotype appeared many times. The genes are TRBV6-2 or TRBV6-3 and TRBJ2-1; 9 nucleotides match TRBD2. This CDR3 comprises 17 residues. V lost 2 bases to trimming and J lost 6 bases; unmatched junction nucleotides: 11. Germline V gene lookup returns CDR1 MNHEY and CDR2 SVGEGT. CDR3 sequence: CASSYGTSGLVVNEQFF. DNA of the CDR3: TGTGCCAGCAGTTACGGCACTAGCGGGCTAGTGGTCAATGAGCAGTTCTTC.

This clonotype showed up just a few times. A junction end diverges from the germline sequence, so it may reflect a read error. The V call is TRBV6-5, the J call TRBJ1-2; no firm D call. The V gene's germline CDR1 is MNHEY and CDR2 SVGAGI. The CDR3 runs to 13 residues. The CDR3 sequence is CASTYNRWAGYTF. The CDR3 DNA reads TGTGCCAGCACTTACAACCGATGGGCTGGCTACACCTTC.

A few counts support this clonotype. CDR3 sequence reads: CASNSGVLTDTQYF. CDR3 bases: TGTGCCAGCAATTCAGGGGTGCTGACAGATACGCAGTATTTT. The V gene is TRBV2, the J gene TRBJ2-3; TRBD1 is a possible D gene (6 bases). V gave up 7 bases and J gave up 3 bases, with 14 bases separating them. Germline CDR1 reads SNHLY; CDR2 reads FYNNEI. The CDR3 runs to 14 residues.

This clonotype was seen a few times. Written as DNA, the CDR3 is TGTGCCAGCAGTCCCCTCCCGGCCTCCTACAATGAGCAGTTCTTC. This gives the protein CASSPLPASYNEQFF. The V gene is TRBV6-1, the J gene TRBJ2-1, with D unresolved. In germline, CDR1 is MNHNS, CDR2 SASEGT. CDR3 length: 15 amino acids. V shed 5 bases and J shed 0 bases, with 11 bases lying between them.

V gene TRBV29-1 combines with J gene TRBJ2-3, with TRBD2 identical over 12 bases. Germline V gives CDR1 SQVTM, CDR2 ANQGSEA. This CDR3 region has 15 residues. V lost 6 bases, J lost 4 bases, and 8 bases stayed unmatched. DNA of the CDR3: TGCAGCGTGGCGACTAGCGGGAGTCGGGCAGATACGCAGTATTTT. Protein product: CSVATSGSRADTQYF.

This clonotype was counted many times. The rearrangement uses TRBV28 and TRBJ2-1; 8 positions agree with TRBD2. This CDR3 contains 16 residues. Trimming took 1 base from V and 6 from J; bases not matched to a gene: 8. The germline V gene has CDR1 MDHEN and CDR2 SYDVKM. CDR3 region: CASSLSGLAAPNEQFF. CDR3 bases: TGTGCCAGCAGTTTATCAGGACTAGCCGCCCCCAATGAGCAGTTCTTC.

The genes are TRBV7-2 and TRBJ2-2, with TRBD2 matching over 7 bases. This CDR3 has 16 amino acids. With V trimmed by 5 bases and J by 1 base, 7 bases remained unmatched. Per the germline V gene, CDR1 is SGHTA and CDR2 is FQGNSA. This CDR3 reads CASSARRGRNTGELFF. The CDR3 DNA reads as TGTGCCAGCAGCGCCAGGCGCGGGAGGAACACCGGGGAGCTGTTTTTT.

This clonotype was observed many times. The chain carries TRBV12-3 or TRBV12-4 and TRBJ2-5, with 10 nucleotides matching TRBD1. The CDR3 is 17 amino acids. V gave up 4 bases and J gave up 1 base; unmatched junction bases: 9. CDR3 in amino acids: CASSSTGGQQVQETQYF. The CDR3 nucleotides are TGTGCCAGCAGTTCGACAGGGGGCCAACAGGTCCAAGAGACCCAGTACTTC.

This clonotype was counted at least ten times. This chain uses TRBV29-1 with TRBJ1-1; 7 bases map to TRBD1. After removal of 4 bases from V and 0 bases from J, the junction contained 2 bases not matched to a gene. CDR1 SQVTM and CDR2 ANQGSEA come from the germline V gene. The CDR3 consists of 13 residues. The CDR3, as DNA: TGCAGCGTTGCTGGGACAGTGAACACTGAAGCTTTCTTT. Residues: CSVAGTVNTEAFF.

This clonotype was recorded at least ten times. The rearrangement links TRBV7-2 to TRBJ2-3; TRBD2 matches 7 bases. Trimming at V came to 3 bases and at J to 3 bases, leaving 9 bases not matched to a gene. The germline V gene encodes CDR1 SGHTA and CDR2 FQGNSA. The CDR3 consists of 16 residues. The CDR3 is CASSFAGREATDTQYF. The DNA for the CDR3 is TGTGCCAGCAGCTTTGCGGGGAGGGAAGCAACAGATACGCAGTATTTT.

This clonotype has ten or more counts. The chain carries TRBV29-1 and TRBJ2-2; TRBD2 aligns across 12 bases. Looked up from germline, CDR1 is SQVTM and CDR2 is ANQGSEA. Trimming cost V 6 bases and J 5 bases; bases outside gene matches: 1. The length of the CDR3 is 13 residues. CDR3 sequence (DNA): TGCAGCGTGGGGACTAGCGGGACCGGGGAGCTGTTTTTT. Translating gives CSVGTSGTGELFF.

This clonotype has a handful of counts. The genes are TRBV6-6 and TRBJ2-7; D is unresolved. Trimming left V 2 bases short and J 1 base short, with 9 bases between. This CDR3 comprises 14 residues. Germline loops: CDR1 MNHNY, CDR2 SVGAGI (reference sequence). The DNA of the CDR3 is TGTGCCAGCAGTTACCCTTCAGGATCCTACGAGCAGTACTTC. Translated, it gives CASSYPSGSYEQYF.

This clonotype was found a few times. The genes are TRBV19 and TRBJ1-2; TRBD1 is a possible D gene (5 bases). The V gene lost 6 bases and the J gene lost 4 bases, with 21 bases spanning the gap. From germline, CDR1 is LNHDA and CDR2 SQIVND (reference sequence). The CDR3 covers 16 residues. Written as DNA, the CDR3 is TGTGCCAGTAGCGAAGCTGGGACGGGGTACCCCTATGGCTACACCTTC. Residues: CASSEAGTGYPYGYTF.

Of note for this clonotype: The junction departs from the called germline gene at one end, perhaps through a read error. The chain uses TRBV19 and TRBJ2-1, with a tentative D call TRBD2 (5 bases). This CDR3 spans 15 amino acids. Germline values: CDR1 LNHDA, CDR2 SQIVND (reference sequence). This chain's CDR3 is CASSIGEGPYSEQFF. CDR3 nucleotides: TGTGCCAGTAGTATAGGAGAGGGCCCCTACAGTGAGCAGTTCTTC. Full variable domain (rest looked up from reference TRBV19 and TRBJ2-1): DGGITQSPKYLFRKEGQNVTLSCEQNLNHDAMYWYRQDPGQGLRLIYYSQIVNDFQKGDIAEGYSVSREKKESFPLTVTSAQKNPTAFYLCASSIGEGPYSEQFFGPGTRLTVL.

This clonotype was counted ten times or more. Here the CDR3 DNA reads TGCAGTGCAACGGGACTAGCGAAGAACTACAATGAGCAGTTCTTC. Its protein product is CSATGLAKNYNEQFF. The chain employs TRBV20-1 and TRBJ2-1; 10 bases are shared with TRBD2. The junction had 8 bases not matched to a gene; V was cut back by 6 bases and J by 3 bases. Germline V gene data show CDR1 as DFQATT and CDR2 as SNEGSKA (reference sequence). The CDR3 runs 15 residues.

This clonotype has only a few counts. The rearrangement links TRBV4-3 to TRBJ1-4, with D tentatively TRBD1 (5 bases). There are 13 residues in the CDR3. From germline, CDR1 is LGHNA and CDR2 YSLEER. Deletions cut 0 bases from V and 7 bases from J, with 6 bases between. The CDR3 DNA reads as TGCGCCAGCAGCCAAGAGGGGGGTGAAAAACTGTTTTTT. Amino acids: CASSQEGGEKLFF.

V and J are TRBV19 and TRBJ2-1, with 10 positions matching TRBD2. Trimming at V came to 1 base and at J to 4 bases, leaving 4 bases not matched to a gene. Germline values: CDR1 LNHDA, CDR2 SQIVND (reference sequence). The CDR3 contains 16 residues. CDR3 loop: CASSIVWTSGYNEQFF. The CDR3 coding sequence is TGTGCCAGTAGTATAGTTTGGACTAGCGGTTACAATGAGCAGTTCTTC.

This clonotype showed up many times. This rearrangement joins TRBV29-1 to TRBJ1-1; D might be TRBD1 (5 bases). CDR1 and CDR2 from the germline V gene are SQVTM and ANQGSEA. The CDR3 extends over 14 amino acids. With 7 bases removed from V and 0 bases from J, the gap between germline ends came to 15 bases. The CDR3 DNA follows: TGCAGCGCTCAAGCGGGACTTCTGAACACTGAAGCTTTCTTT. This encodes CSAQAGLLNTEAFF.

V is TRBV7-3 and J is TRBJ1-2; no firm D call. CDR3 length: 14 residues. CDR1 is SGHTA, CDR2 FQGTGA, per germline. Trimming removed 0 bases from V and 8 bases from J, with 13 bases in between. DNA of the CDR3: TGTGCCAGCAGCTTAACAGCTGGGCCCGGAGGCTACACCTTC. This sequence encodes CASSLTAGPGGYTF.

Here the CDR3 reads CSARDLQGINTIYF. CDR3 sequence (DNA): TGCAGTGCTAGAGATCTTCAGGGTATCAACACCATATATTTT. The chain carries TRBV20-1 and TRBJ1-3, with a possible D match to TRBD1 (5 bases). V dropped 0 bases and J dropped 7 bases, with 13 bases sitting between them. Germline values: CDR1 DFQATT, CDR2 SNEGSKA (reference sequence). This CDR3 contains 14 residues.

There are a few counts of this clonotype. One end of the junction is discordant with germline, which a read error may explain. The chain has TRBV7-7 and TRBJ2-7, with 7 bases aligning to TRBD2. The CDR3 runs 14 residues. Germline values: CDR1 SSHAT, CDR2 FNYEAQ (reference sequence). Written as DNA, the CDR3 is TGTGCTAGCAGCTTAGCGGGCAGGGCCCACGAGCAGTACTTC. It is translated as CASSLAGRAHEQYF.

In its sample, this clonotype was seen many times. This sequence joins TRBV9 and TRBJ2-7; D may be TRBD2 (6 bases). This CDR3 region has 13 residues. Trimming stripped 3 bases from V and 5 bases from J, with 12 bases between. Germline values: CDR1 SGDLS, CDR2 YYNGEE. CDR3 amino acids: CASSAEWEDEQYF. In DNA, the CDR3 is TGTGCCAGCAGCGCCGAATGGGAGGACGAGCAGTACTTC.